One and the same sample provided the 31 T cell receptor beta chains below, sequenced in a study of CD8+ T cells in alopecia areata. As the sequencing template, cDNA was produced by extracting RNA and reverse transcribing it. Sequencing was performed with immunoSEQ multiplex PCR; in TCRdb, only in-frame clones are kept and a portion is missing. The table has some 30,000 clones, roughly 80% seen once. Sequencing input: NKG2D-low CD8+ T cells sorted from blood. The receptor set was obtained from a human donor with alopecia areata.

V usage is TRBV4-3 and J usage is TRBJ2-1; no clear D. The V end lost 1 base, the J end lost 0 bases, and 10 bases lay between the germline ends. This CDR3 contains 16 residues. Germline CDR1 reads LGHNA; CDR2 reads YSLEER. The CDR3: CASSQGRISSYNEQFF. The CDR3 coding sequence is TGCGCCAGCAGCCAAGGTCGGATCAGCTCCTACAATGAGCAGTTCTTC.

The chain is built from TRBV4-3 and TRBJ2-1; D possibly matches TRBD1 or TRBD2 (5 bases each). The V end was cut by 1 base, the J end by 6 bases, with 13 bases between. The CDR3 runs to 15 residues. Germline V gene sequence: CDR1 LGHNA, CDR2 YSLEER. CDR3 sequence: CASSQGTHGTNEQFF. In DNA form, the CDR3 reads TGCGCCAGCAGCCAAGGCACTCACGGGACCAATGAGCAGTTCTTC.

This chain joins TRBV6-1 and TRBJ1-6; no reliable D call. The CDR3 has 14 amino acids. From germline, CDR1 is MNHNS and CDR2 SASEGT. The V and J ends lost 2 bases and 7 bases respectively, with 9 bases between them. The CDR3 region has the DNA TGTGCCAGCAGTGAAAAAAGTAGCAATTCACCCCTCCACTTT. Protein sequence: CASSEKSSNSPLHF.

V and J are TRBV29-1 and TRBJ2-3, with 7 nucleotides matching TRBD1. Trimming at V came to 7 bases and at J to 4 bases, leaving 8 bases not matched to a gene. The CDR3 is 13 residues long. Germline V gene data show CDR1 as SQVTM and CDR2 as ANQGSEA. The CDR3 is CSGHQGVADTQYF. In nucleotides, the CDR3 is TGCAGCGGCCATCAGGGGGTTGCAGATACGCAGTATTTT.

V is TRBV5-1 and J is TRBJ2-7, with 14 bases that match TRBD2. The germline V gene encodes CDR1 SGHRS and CDR2 YFSETQ. Trimming at V came to 4 bases and at J to 1 base, leaving 7 bases not matched to a gene. The CDR3 has 17 amino acids. The CDR3 sequence is CASSNPGTSGSSYEQYF. In DNA, the CDR3 is TGCGCCAGCAGCAATCCCGGGACTAGCGGGAGTTCCTACGAGCAGTACTTC.

This chain connects TRBV10-2 to TRBJ2-1, with 12 bases lining up with TRBD2. The length of the CDR3 is 16 residues. Germline CDR1 and CDR2: WSHSY and SAAADI. V dropped 3 bases and J dropped 4; count of bases not matched to a gene: 4. The CDR3 here is CASSEVGTSGYNEQFF. CDR3 coding DNA: TGCGCCAGCAGTGAAGTTGGGACTAGCGGGTACAATGAGCAGTTCTTC.

This clone was counted once. This chain uses TRBV30 with TRBJ2-5; 7 bases map to TRBD1. The V gene end was trimmed by 1 base and the J gene end by 3 bases; junction bases not matched to a gene: 5. Germline CDR1 reads GTSNPN; CDR2 reads SVGIG (reference sequence). This CDR3 spans 14 amino acids. This chain's CDR3 is CAWSGPTGEETQYF. CDR3 nucleotide sequence: TGTGCCTGGAGTGGACCTACAGGGGAAGAGACCCAGTACTTC.

The CDR3 protein is CASSSDRGQPNYGYTF. The CDR3 nucleotides are TGTGCCAGCAGTTCCGACAGGGGGCAGCCTAACTATGGCTACACCTTC. The chain has TRBV28 and TRBJ1-2, with 10 bases lining up with TRBD1. CDR3 length: 16 amino acids. The V gene's germline CDR1 is MDHEN and CDR2 SYDVKM. The ends lost 4 bases at V and 0 bases at J; junction bases unmatched: 5.

The chain combines TRBV6-6 with TRBJ2-1; TRBD2 matches at 8 bases. The CDR3 has 15 amino acids. Germline V gene lookup returns CDR1 MNHNY and CDR2 SVGAGI (reference sequence). With V trimmed by 8 bases and J by 9 bases, 15 bases remained unmatched. The CDR3 nucleotides read TGTGCCAGCCAGCCATCCAGCGGGAGTGGGAGTGAGCAGTTCTTC. It encodes CASQPSSGSGSEQFF.

DNA for the CDR3: TGCAGCGTACCTAGCGGGAGGGGAGAGCAGTACTTC. Encoded protein: CSVPSGRGEQYF. This rearrangement joins TRBV29-1 to TRBJ2-7; 12 bases agree with TRBD2. The CDR3 is 12 amino acids. The ends lost 6 bases at V and 7 bases at J; junction bases unmatched: 4. CDR1 SQVTM and CDR2 ANQGSEA come from the germline V gene.

V is TRBV7-9 and J is TRBJ2-7; D not certain. The CDR3 spans 13 residues. Trimming removed 5 bases from V and 7 bases from J, with 15 bases in between. The germline CDR1 and CDR2 sequences are SEHNR and FQNEAQ (reference sequence). Here the CDR3 DNA reads TGTGCCAGCAGCACCTCCGGGCGTGAAGAGCAGTACTTC. The encoded protein is CASSTSGREEQYF.

DNA of the CDR3: TGTGCCAGCAGCTTACTTCGAGGGGTGGGGACAGGGGGTACTGAAGCTTTCTTT. It specifies CASSLLRGVGTGGTEAFF. The V call is TRBV7-2, the J call TRBJ1-1; 11 bases agree with TRBD1. Trimming removed 2 bases from V and 5 bases from J; junction bases left unmatched: 13. This CDR3 is 18 amino acids long. In germline, CDR1 is SGHTA, CDR2 FQGNSA.

This sequence joins TRBV15 and TRBJ2-3; D is unresolved. Trimming took 3 bases from V and 5 from J, leaving 9 bases between them. Germline CDR1 LNHNV, CDR2 YYDKDF (reference sequence). This CDR3 is 13 amino acids long. CDR3 in DNA: TGTGCCACCAGCAGGCCCGCTGGAGATACGCAGTATTTT. The encoded protein is CATSRPAGDTQYF.

This clone was counted only a few times. The chain links TRBV7-9 to TRBJ1-1, with D unclear. CDR3 length: 14 amino acids. CDR1 and CDR2 (germline): SEHNR, FQNEAQ (reference sequence). Trimming shortened V by 2 bases and J by 3 bases, and 10 bases separated the two germline ends. This CDR3 reads CASSLRPSDTEAFF. The CDR3 bases are TGTGCCAGCAGCTTACGGCCTAGCGACACTGAAGCTTTCTTT.

V and J are TRBV27 and TRBJ2-3; maybe TRBD2 (6 bases). The CDR3 consists of 14 residues. The V gene lost 5 bases and the J gene lost 7 bases, with 16 bases spanning the gap. Germline CDR1 is MNHEY and CDR2 is SMNVEV (reference sequence). For the CDR3, the DNA is TGTGCCAGCAGTCTCATGCTTGCGGGGAATACGCAGTATTTT. Amino acid sequence: CASSLMLAGNTQYF.

The chain carries TRBV7-8 and TRBJ2-3; perhaps D is TRBD1 or TRBD2 (5 bases each). Germline V gives CDR1 SGHVS, CDR2 FQNEAQ. The V end was cut by 3 bases, the J end by 0 bases, with 16 bases between. The CDR3 runs to 17 residues. The CDR3 DNA follows: TGTGCCAGCAGCTTGGGGGTTGCTTACCCAAGCACAGATACGCAGTATTTT. Its translation: CASSLGVAYPSTDTQYF.

The V and J genes are TRBV5-6 and TRBJ1-2; D not resolved. CDR3 length: 12 residues. Germline V gives CDR1 SGHDT, CDR2 YYEEEE. V gave up 1 base and J gave up 4 bases, with 5 bases separating them. This CDR3 reads CASSLSSYGYTF. The CDR3 DNA sequence: TGTGCCAGCAGCTTGAGCAGCTATGGCTACACCTTC.

The chain is built from TRBV9 and TRBJ2-1, with a possible D match to TRBD2 (5 bases). The length of the CDR3 is 16 residues. Deletions cut 3 bases from V and 2 bases from J, with 15 bases between. Germline values: CDR1 SGDLS, CDR2 YYNGEE. The chain's CDR3 is CASSGGEGAAYNEQFF. The CDR3 DNA is TGTGCCAGCAGCGGCGGAGAGGGAGCAGCCTACAATGAGCAGTTCTTC.

The chain is built from TRBV7-9 and TRBJ2-1; D may be TRBD1 (6 bases). V lost 1 base to trimming and J lost 9 bases, with 7 bases between them. Germline CDR1 and CDR2: SEHNR and FQNEAQ (reference sequence). The CDR3 covers 12 residues. CDR3 protein: CASSLEGVEQFF. The CDR3 nucleotides are TGTGCCAGCAGCTTAGAGGGGGTTGAGCAGTTCTTC. Complete variable domain (other parts from reference TRBV7-9 and TRBJ2-1): DTGVSQNPRHKITKRGQNVTFRCDPISEHNRLYWYRQTLGQGPEFLTYFQNEAQLEKSRLLSDRFSAERPKGSFSTLEIQRTEQGDSAMYLCASSLEGVEQFFGPGTRLTVL.

The rearrangement joins TRBV7-9 to TRBJ2-2; D is perhaps TRBD1 (6 bases). Looked up from germline, CDR1 is SEHNR and CDR2 is FQNEAQ (reference sequence). The CDR3 extends over 14 amino acids. V dropped 1 base and J dropped 6 bases, with 9 bases sitting between them. CDR3 residues: CASSLVGGPGELFF. CDR3 DNA sequence: TGTGCCAGCAGCTTAGTTGGGGGCCCCGGGGAGCTGTTTTTT.

The J gene is TRBJ1-6, the V gene TRBV27; D is undetermined. The CDR3 extends over 16 amino acids. V was trimmed by 1 base and J by 0 bases, leaving 7 bases between them. Germline-derived CDR1 and CDR2 are MNHEY and SMNVEV (reference sequence). The CDR3 loop reads CASSLYGRSYNSPLHF. CDR3 DNA: TGTGCCAGCAGTTTATATGGGCGCTCCTATAATTCACCCCTCCACTTT.

This clone was found once. The chain is built from TRBV29-1 and TRBJ1-2; D is unclear. Trimming removed 4 bases at V and 4 bases at J, with 7 bases between. The CDR3 contains 11 residues. Per germline, CDR1 SQVTM and CDR2 ANQGSEA. CDR3 sequence reads: CSVVTAYGYTF. DNA for the CDR3: TGCAGCGTTGTCACAGCCTATGGCTACACCTTC.

This clone was detected a few times. The genes are TRBV7-9 and TRBJ2-3, with D possibly being TRBD2 (6 bases). The CDR3 spans 17 residues. Germline loops: CDR1 SEHNR, CDR2 FQNEAQ (reference sequence). Trimming shortened V by 10 bases and J by 2 bases, and 25 bases separated the two germline ends. The CDR3 region has the DNA TGTGCCAAGTCCGGGACTCCCGAAAGAGTGAACACAGATACGCAGTATTTT. It is translated as CAKSGTPERVNTDTQYF.

This clone is labeled medium-sized. This chain uses TRBV5-3 with TRBJ1-6; D uncertain. TRBV5-3 is placed among ORFs of uncertain function. The CDR3 spans 15 residues. Trimming stripped 1 base from V and 11 bases from J, with 16 bases between. CDR3 DNA sequence: TGTGCCAGAAGCTTGATTGGACCTTCAGCGGCACCCCTCCACTTT. This gives the protein CARSLIGPSAAPLHF.

V is TRBV19 and J is TRBJ2-6; maybe TRBD2 (5 bases). Trimming removed 3 bases at V and 4 bases at J, with 10 bases between. The CDR3 extends over 15 amino acids. Per the germline V gene, CDR1 is LNHDA and CDR2 is SQIVND (reference sequence). CDR3 nucleotides: TGTGCCAGTAGTATTGAGGGTCTGGGGGCCAACGTCCTGACTTTC. Amino acids: CASSIEGLGANVLTF.

The rearrangement links TRBV5-1 to TRBJ1-1, with D unresolved. With 2 bases removed from V and 4 bases from J, the gap between germline ends came to 12 bases. Germline V lookup: CDR1 SGHRS, CDR2 YFSETQ. CDR3 size: 14 residues. The CDR3 DNA reads as TGCGCCAGCAGCTTCGCCGGGAGTGGCACTGAAGCTTTCTTT. It encodes CASSFAGSGTEAFF.

This chain links TRBV20-1 with TRBJ2-5; 7 bases line up with TRBD1. The trim removed 6 bases at V and 2 bases at J, leaving 0 bases unmatched. Germline CDR1 DFQATT, CDR2 SNEGSKA (reference sequence). The CDR3 loop spans 11 amino acids. The CDR3 spells CSAGQQETQYF. For the CDR3, the DNA is TGCAGTGCGGGACAGCAAGAGACCCAGTACTTC.

This clone was found once. This rearrangement joins TRBV18 to TRBJ2-5; the D is unclear. The better agreement between TRBJ2-7 and the DNA end casts doubt on the J call. Per germline, CDR1 KGHSH and CDR2 LQKENI. The CDR3 runs 13 residues. The CDR3 protein is CASSPPAGHEQYF. Here the CDR3 DNA reads TGTGCCAGCTCACCCCCGGCAGGCCACGAGCAGTACTTC.

DNA for the CDR3: TGTGTGATAGCGGGACAGGGAATCAATGAGCAGTTCTTC. Translated: CVIAGQGINEQFF. The chain combines TRBV6-1 with TRBJ2-1; D perhaps matches TRBD1 (9 bases). This CDR3 comprises 13 residues. Germline assignment: CDR1 MNHNS and CDR2 SASEGT.

J is TRBJ2-1 and V is TRBV19; D not certain. CDR1 is LNHDA, CDR2 SQIVND, per germline (reference sequence). V dropped 8 bases and J dropped 7 bases, with 9 bases sitting between them. CDR3 length equals 11 residues. Here the CDR3 reads CASWFGNEQFF. The DNA of the CDR3 is TGTGCCAGTTGGTTTGGTAATGAGCAGTTCTTC.

The chain combines TRBV27 with TRBJ1-2; the D gene is possibly TRBD1 (6 bases). Germline-derived CDR1 and CDR2 are MNHEY and SMNVEV (reference sequence). CDR3 length equals 15 residues. V was shortened by 5 bases and J by 5 bases, with 18 bases between the two germline ends. CDR3 DNA sequence: TGTGCCAGCAGTCCAGCAGGGGCGTGGGTTTATGGCTACACCTTC. Translated, it gives CASSPAGAWVYGYTF.